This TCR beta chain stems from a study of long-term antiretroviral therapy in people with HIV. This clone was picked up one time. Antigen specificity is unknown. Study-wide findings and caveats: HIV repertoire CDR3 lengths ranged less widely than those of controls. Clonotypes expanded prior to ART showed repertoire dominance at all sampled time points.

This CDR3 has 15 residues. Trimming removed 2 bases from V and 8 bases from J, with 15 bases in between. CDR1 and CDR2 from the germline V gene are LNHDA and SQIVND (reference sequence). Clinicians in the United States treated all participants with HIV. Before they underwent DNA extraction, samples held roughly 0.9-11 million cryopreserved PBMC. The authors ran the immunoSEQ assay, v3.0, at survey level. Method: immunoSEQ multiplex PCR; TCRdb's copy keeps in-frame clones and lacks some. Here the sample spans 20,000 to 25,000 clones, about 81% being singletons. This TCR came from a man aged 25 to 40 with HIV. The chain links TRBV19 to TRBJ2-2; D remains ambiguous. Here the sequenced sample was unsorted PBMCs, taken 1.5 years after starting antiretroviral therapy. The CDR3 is CASSISDFGIGELFF. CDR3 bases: TGTGCCAGTAGTATAAGTGACTTCGGAATAGGGGAGCTGTTTTTT.